Reported below is one T cell receptor (beta chain). All the patients suffered relapse after autologous stem cell transplantation, and brentuximab vedotin exposure differed. Assay used: immunoSEQ multiplex PCR; TCRdb lists only in-frame clones, some missing. The data contain some 6,800 clones, 60% to 85% of them singletons. CDR1 is SNHLY, CDR2 FYNNEI, per germline. V shed 10 bases and J 2 bases; nucleotides not matched to a gene: 7. This CDR3 spans 14 amino acids. The source of the sample is a study of PD-1 blockade in classical Hodgkin lymphoma. The sequences come from peripheral blood mononuclear cells (PBMCs), collected at baseline. The TCR sequence derives from a human donor with classical Hodgkin lymphoma. The chain employs TRBV2 and TRBJ2-7, with TRBD2 matching over 11 bases. The DNA for the CDR3 is TGTGCCACCCGACTAGCGGGAAAAACCTACGAGCAGTACTTC. Its translation is CATRLAGKTYEQYF.